This T cell receptor (beta chain) was profiled in a study of technical replicates of blood from a few donors (dated by TCRdb to about 2017). Details on this clone: Its specific antigen is unknown. No quality values exist for individual bases; no much larger clone is one base distant.

Libraries were made using the immunoSEQ multiplex PCR assay. Not all clones reach the TCRdb copy of this immuneACCESS table, which keeps in-frame sequences only. Checked studies attribute under half of the gap to unresolved V genes and leave the rest unexplained. The sample table contains more than 9,500 clones; only one count was recorded for 80% to 95% of them. More than 9% of the sample is taken by the ten largest. The germline V gene (reference sequence) provides CDR1 MNHNY and CDR2 SVGAGI. CDR3 length: 16 amino acids, cysteine to phenylalanine. The only DNA kept is the CDR3, 48 bases in frame from the first base. Trimming removed 3 bases from V and 4 bases from J; the gene matches leave 8 bases unexplained.

Sequencing input: PBMCs. The receptor was isolated from a human donor in good health. The chain was built from TRBV6-6 and TRBJ2-2; TRBD2 matches 7 bases in the middle. Here is the DNA: TGTGCCAGCAGTTATAGCGGGTACCTTACCACCGGGGAGCTGTTTTTT. Its protein is CASSYSGYLTTGELFF.